This T cell receptor beta chain was profiled in a study of cytomegalovirus exposure and HLA in healthy donors. The study ran its PCR with 60 Vbeta and 13 Jbeta primers. Assay: immunoSEQ multiplex PCR; the TCRdb copy retains only in-frame clones and omits some. The profile shows about 190,000 clones, over 70% of them singletons. This clone showed up just a few times. Unrecorded immune exposures were likely, despite nominal health at sampling. The TCR sequence derives from a man between 25 and 39 years old in good health and CMV-seronegative. Sequenced sample: PBMCs.

CDR3: CASSPGQGSTEAFF. CDR3 bases: TGTGCCAGCTCACCTGGACAGGGGAGTACTGAAGCTTTCTTT. The gene calls are TRBV18 and TRBJ1-1; 9 positions agree with TRBD1. Per germline, CDR1 KGHSH and CDR2 LQKENI. The CDR3 covers 14 residues. Trimming at V came to 3 bases and at J to 5 bases, leaving 4 bases not matched to a gene. Variable domain in full (rest from reference TRBV18 and TRBJ1-1): NAGVMQNPRHLVRRRGQEARLRCSPMKGHSHVYWYRQLPEEGLKFMVYLQKENIIDESGMPKERFSAEFPKEGPSILRIQQVVRGDSAAYFCASSPGQGSTEAFFGQGTRLTVV.